These 15 T cell receptor beta chains were sequenced from one sample in a study of chronic HIV infection and antiretroviral therapy. Each CDR3 protein gets one entry after TCRdb re-called the 5' RACE reads with MiXCR. Here the sample spans under 55,000 distinct CDR3 sequences, about 20% being singletons. Material: peripheral blood. These receptors were taken from an adult who had HIV and had not received antiretroviral therapy, or was an uninfected healthy control (not recorded which).

The rearrangement links TRBV28 to TRBJ2-3; tentative D call: TRBD2 (6 bases). Germline CDR1 is MDHEN and CDR2 is SYDVKM. The ends were cut back, 6 bases at V and 1 base at J, with 14 bases in the middle. This CDR3 region has 15 residues. CDR3 nucleotide sequence: TGTGCCAGCAGCCGGAGGGCTCTCGGCACAGATACGCAGTATTTT. It is translated as CASSRRALGTDTQYF.

The chain has TRBV4-1 and TRBJ2-3; 10 bases match TRBD2. After removal of 1 base from V and 9 bases from J, the junction contained 13 bases not matched to a gene. Germline V gene lookup returns CDR1 MGHRA and CDR2 YSYEKL. The CDR3 is 17 residues long. The CDR3 reads CASSQGVAGGLAGTQYF. The DNA for the CDR3 is TGCGCCAGCAGCCAAGGGGTAGCGGGAGGTTTGGCTGGGACGCAGTATTTT.

In this sample, this clonotype turned up a few times. The rearrangement uses TRBV28 and TRBJ1-5; D not certain. Germline loops: CDR1 MDHEN, CDR2 SYDVKM. The V gene lost 7 bases and the J gene lost 5 bases, with 18 bases spanning the gap. This CDR3 has 15 residues. CDR3 residues: CASNQPGGLYQPQHF. For the CDR3, the DNA is TGTGCCAGCAACCAGCCGGGAGGCCTGTATCAGCCCCAGCATTTT.

The genes are TRBV9 and TRBJ2-3; D remains unclear. The CDR3 runs to 14 residues. Trimming left V 1 base short and J 4 bases short, with 10 bases between. The V gene's germline CDR1 is SGDLS and CDR2 YYNGEE. The CDR3 region has the DNA TGTGCCAGCAGCGTATCGGTAGCTCCAGATACGCAGTATTTT. Protein product: CASSVSVAPDTQYF.

The chain uses TRBV6-2 or TRBV6-3 and TRBJ2-1; TRBD2 matches at 15 bases. With 2 bases clipped from V and 7 bases from J, the junction kept 3 bases outside the gene matches. Germline V CDR1 and CDR2: MNHEY, SVGEGT. The CDR3 is 16 residues long. CDR3 sequence (DNA): TGTGCCAGCAGTTACCTAGGGACTAGCGGGAGGAATGAGCAGTTCTTC. Translating it yields CASSYLGTSGRNEQFF.

The chain recombines TRBV7-2 with TRBJ2-7; 8 bases map to TRBD1. CDR1 is SGHTA, CDR2 FQGNSA, per germline. With 0 bases clipped from V and 5 bases from J, the junction kept 9 bases outside the gene matches. This CDR3 has 16 amino acids. The CDR3 loop reads CASSLARTGRRNEQYF. CDR3 nucleotides: TGTGCCAGCAGCTTAGCCCGGACAGGGAGGAGGAACGAGCAGTACTTC.

This CDR3 reads CASSLGEFGSTEAFF. The CDR3 region has the DNA TGTGCCAGCAGTCTTGGCGAGTTCGGGTCCACTGAAGCTTTCTTT. This chain joins TRBV14 and TRBJ1-1; no definite D call. This CDR3 is 15 amino acids long. Trimming cost V 6 bases and J 4 bases, with 18 bases left between them. Germline V gene lookup returns CDR1 SGHDN and CDR2 FVKESK.

The V gene is TRBV5-1, the J gene TRBJ1-1; D is undetermined. This CDR3 has 14 amino acids. Germline CDR1 SGHRS, CDR2 YFSETQ. The V end was cut by 0 bases, the J end by 0 bases, with 6 bases between. This chain's CDR3 is CASSLDGMNTEAFF. CDR3 sequence (DNA): TGCGCCAGCAGCTTGGACGGAATGAACACTGAAGCTTTCTTT.

This chain connects TRBV29-1 to TRBJ1-1; D remains unclear. The V end lost 6 bases, the J end lost 4 bases, and 12 bases lay between the germline ends. The CDR3 is 12 amino acids. In germline, CDR1 is SQVTM, CDR2 ANQGSEA. The CDR3 here is CSVVWGSTEAFF. The CDR3 nucleotides read TGCAGCGTCGTCTGGGGAAGCACTGAAGCTTTCTTT.

This chain uses TRBV28 with TRBJ2-6; tentative D call: TRBD1 (6 bases). The CDR3 sequence is 18 residues long. Germline-derived CDR1 and CDR2 are MDHEN and SYDVKM. Trimming took off 4 bases at V and 4 bases at J, with 20 bases between the two ends. The CDR3 loop is CASSSFSQGSTGANVLTF. The CDR3 DNA reads as TGTGCCAGCAGTTCCTTCTCACAGGGCTCTACCGGGGCCAACGTCCTGACTTTC.

V is TRBV4-2 and J is TRBJ2-3; 13 positions agree with TRBD2. Looked up from germline, CDR1 is LGHNA and CDR2 is YNFKEQ. V shed 0 bases, J shed 5 bases, and the junction held 5 bases outside the gene matches. The CDR3 is 17 amino acids. The CDR3 reads CASSQDLGLAGVDTQYF. DNA of the CDR3: TGTGCCAGCAGCCAAGATCTTGGACTAGCGGGAGTAGATACGCAGTATTTT.

CDR3 sequence reads: CASSQTGGETEAFF. The CDR3 DNA reads as TGCGCCAGCAGCCAAACAGGGGGTGAGACTGAAGCTTTCTTT. The genes are TRBV4-1 and TRBJ1-1; 8 nucleotides line up with TRBD1. Germline CDR1 is MGHRA and CDR2 is YSYEKL. CDR3 length equals 14 residues. J gave up 5 bases and V 2 bases, and 4 bases lay outside the gene matches.

V and J are TRBV9 and TRBJ2-7; D remains unclear. This CDR3 has 17 amino acids. Germline V gene lookup returns CDR1 SGDLS and CDR2 YYNGEE. V was trimmed by 0 bases and J by 2 bases, leaving 18 bases between them. The CDR3 region has the DNA TGTGCCAGCAGCGTAGCTGAGATAGCATTGGCCCCCTACGAGCAGTACTTC. Translated: CASSVAEIALAPYEQYF.

This sequence joins TRBV7-9 and TRBJ1-5; 8 bases fit TRBD1. Per the germline V gene, CDR1 is SEHNR and CDR2 is FQNEAQ (reference sequence). This CDR3 is built from 14 residues. With 5 bases clipped from V and 4 bases from J, the junction kept 4 bases outside the gene matches. The DNA of the CDR3 is TGTGCCAGCAGCATAACAGGGGGTAATCAGCCCCAGCATTTT. Encoded protein: CASSITGGNQPQHF.

The rearrangement links TRBV4-1 to TRBJ1-6, with D possibly TRBD1 on 6 matching bases. With 6 bases removed from V and 3 bases from J, the gap between germline ends came to 12 bases. The germline V gene has CDR1 MGHRA and CDR2 YSYEKL. The CDR3 has 15 residues. The CDR3 sequence is CASRQGSYYNSPLHF. The CDR3 DNA is TGCGCCAGCAGACAGGGAAGCTACTATAATTCACCCCTCCACTTT.